The 16 T cell receptor beta chains reported below all come from one sample, sequenced in a study of graft-versus-host responses after intestinal transplantation. Profiling relied on immunoSEQ multiplex PCR, and the TCRdb table lists in-frame clones only, not all of them. The sample shows tens of thousands of clones, about 95% of them seen only once. Their antigens are not known. The sequencing used unstimulated CD4+ T cells sorted from spleen or lymph node cells, collected before transplant. The receptors were gathered from a human donor who was the organ donor for an intestinal transplant.

V is TRBV5-4 and J is TRBJ2-2, with D unclear. V lost 7 bases, J lost 6 bases, and 16 bases lay in between. Germline V lookup: CDR1 SGHNT, CDR2 YYREEE (reference sequence). CDR3 length: 14 amino acids. In nucleotides, the CDR3 is TGTGCCAGCTACGAATACGAGCGATCCGGGGAGCTGTTTTTT. This sequence encodes CASYEYERSGELFF.

This clone was observed a few times. The chain couples TRBV5-6 to TRBJ2-2; D may be TRBD1 or TRBD2 (6 bases each). Germline CDR1 and CDR2: SGHDT and YYEEEE. The CDR3 spans 13 residues. With 1 base removed from V and 6 bases from J, the gap between germline ends came to 7 bases. CDR3 in DNA: TGTGCCAGCAGCTTGCGGGGGCCCGGGGAGCTGTTTTTT. This encodes CASSLRGPGELFF.

The rearrangement uses TRBV28 and TRBJ1-1; no clear D gene. CDR3 length equals 12 residues. Per germline, CDR1 MDHEN and CDR2 SYDVKM. The V gene lost 3 bases and the J gene lost 9 bases, with 11 bases spanning the gap. This CDR3 is CASSFFSGKAFF. The CDR3 DNA reads TGTGCCAGCAGTTTTTTTTCTGGAAAAGCTTTCTTT.

The chain has TRBV14 and TRBJ2-5; no clear D gene. Matching the DNA end better, TRBJ2-7 makes the J call doubtful. The CDR3 has 13 amino acids. Per germline, CDR1 SGHDN and CDR2 FVKESK. This CDR3 is CASSQLSRSEQYF. CDR3 sequence (DNA): TGTGCCAGCAGCCAACTATCCCGCTCCGAGCAGTACTTC.

This chain links TRBV6-6 with TRBJ1-2; D may be TRBD1 (6 bases). The CDR3 contains 13 residues. CDR1 is MNHNY, CDR2 SVGAGI, per germline (reference sequence). The V end lost 0 bases, the J end lost 7 bases, and 9 bases lay between the germline ends. As DNA, the CDR3 is TGTGCCAGCAGTTACTCTACAGGGCCTGGCTACACCTTC. It is translated as CASSYSTGPGYTF.

The CDR3: CASGGGRGETQYF. The CDR3 DNA reads as TGTGCCAGCGGGGGCGGGCGTGGTGAGACCCAGTACTTC. The rearrangement uses TRBV27 and TRBJ2-5; D possibly corresponds to TRBD1 (6 bases). The germline V gene has CDR1 MNHEY and CDR2 SMNVEV (reference sequence). The V gene lost 8 bases and the J gene lost 5 bases, with 15 bases spanning the gap. This CDR3 is 13 amino acids long.

The V call is TRBV28, the J call TRBJ1-5; 9 nucleotides agree with TRBD1. The V and J ends lost 7 bases and 5 bases, in that order; junction bases with no gene match: 9. CDR3 length: 15 amino acids. CDR1 is MDHEN, CDR2 SYDVKM, per germline. The CDR3 nucleotides are TGTGCCAGCATCCCGGGACAGGGTATAGATCAGCCCCAGCATTTT. This encodes CASIPGQGIDQPQHF.

The chain carries TRBV5-1 and TRBJ1-1; tentative D call: TRBD1 (6 bases). CDR1 and CDR2 from the germline V gene are SGHRS and YFSETQ. The CDR3 is 16 amino acids. Trimming removed 1 base at V and 6 bases at J, with 19 bases between. The DNA of the CDR3 is TGCGCCAGCAGCTTGAACCCGGGACATTCGGTGGCTGAAGCTTTCTTT. Translating it yields CASSLNPGHSVAEAFF.

This chain uses TRBV6-6 with TRBJ2-2; maybe TRBD1 (6 bases). CDR3 length: 13 amino acids. Germline values: CDR1 MNHNY, CDR2 SVGAGI (reference sequence). The ends were cut back, 10 bases at V and 7 bases at J, with 16 bases in the middle. For the CDR3, the DNA is TGTGCCATCAAGCAAGGGGGAATCGGGGAGCTGTTTTTT. Translating gives CAIKQGGIGELFF.

The chain combines TRBV15 with TRBJ1-6; weak D call: TRBD1 (5 bases). V was shortened by 3 bases and J by 6 bases, with 9 bases between the two germline ends. Per the germline V gene, CDR1 is LNHNV and CDR2 is YYDKDF (reference sequence). The CDR3 loop spans 14 amino acids. The CDR3 is CATSSRDANSPLHF. In nucleotides, the CDR3 is TGTGCCACCAGCAGCCGGGACGCTAATTCACCCCTCCACTTT.

The rearrangement joins TRBV19 to TRBJ1-6, with 8 bases fitting TRBD1. Trimming cost V 4 bases and J 9 bases; bases outside gene matches: 14. Germline V gene sequence: CDR1 LNHDA, CDR2 SQIVND (reference sequence). This CDR3 contains 17 residues. CDR3 in amino acids: CASSTLGDRGGGSPLHF. In DNA form, the CDR3 reads TGTGCCAGTAGTACTTTAGGCGACAGGGGAGGTGGTTCACCCCTCCACTTT.

The rearrangement links TRBV19 to TRBJ2-7; TRBD1 is a possible D gene (5 bases). CDR1 and CDR2 (germline): LNHDA, SQIVND (reference sequence). V was pared by 1 base and J by 3 bases, with 10 bases between. The CDR3 consists of 14 residues. The CDR3 bases are TGTGCCAGTAGTATAGGTGGGGCTCTCTACGAGCAGTACTTC. This codes for CASSIGGALYEQYF.

This clone has a single count. The CDR3 spells CASSPTAEAKNIQYF. The CDR3 DNA reads as TGTGCCAGCAGTCCGACAGCAGAGGCCAAAAACATTCAGTACTTC. This chain joins TRBV6-4 and TRBJ2-4; possible D gene TRBD1, 5 bases. With 5 bases removed from V and 1 base from J, the gap between germline ends came to 12 bases. CDR1 MRHNA and CDR2 SNTAGT come from the germline V gene. The length of the CDR3 is 15 residues.

This sequence joins TRBV11-2 and TRBJ2-3; no definite D call. Trimming pared 1 base from V and 5 bases from J, leaving 7 bases between. CDR3 length: 13 amino acids. Germline V gives CDR1 SGHAT, CDR2 FQNNGV. The CDR3 is CASSLVWEDTQYF. The CDR3 DNA reads as TGTGCCAGCAGCTTAGTATGGGAAGATACGCAGTATTTT.

This clone has a single count. The chain combines TRBV5-1 with TRBJ2-3; 7 bases line up with TRBD1. CDR3 length: 15 amino acids. The V segment lost 10 bases and the J segment 1 base; nucleotides outside the gene matches: 12. CDR1 and CDR2 (germline): SGHRS, YFSETQ. The CDR3 loop reads CAGVRGGIGTDTQYF. CDR3 bases: TGCGCCGGGGTAAGAGGGGGCATTGGCACAGATACGCAGTATTTT. The full variable domain, completed using reference TRBV5-1 and TRBJ2-3, is KAGVTQTPRYLIKTRGQQVTLSCSPISGHRSVSWYQQTPGQGLQFLFEYFSETQRNKGNFPGRFSGRQFSNSRSEMNVSTLELGDSALYLCAGVRGGIGTDTQYFGPGTRLTVL.

The J gene is TRBJ1-5, the V gene TRBV6-1; D possibly corresponds to TRBD1 (5 bases). V was clipped by 6 bases and J by 1 base, with 13 bases between them. The CDR3 consists of 15 residues. Germline assignment: CDR1 MNHNS and CDR2 SASEGT. The CDR3 sequence is CASSPNRPSNQPQHF. Here the CDR3 DNA reads TGTGCCAGCAGCCCCAACAGGCCGAGCAATCAGCCCCAGCATTTT.